This TCR beta chain was recovered during a study of T-cell memory formation after mild COVID-19. Whole-study context: Largely, TCR clusters stayed within a single donor.

The study's findings and limits: A subset of responding clones appeared in pre-infection memory, suggesting cross-reactive memory joined. Clones contracting across day 15 to 85 had a balanced CD4/CD8 profile; later expanding clones leaned CD4+.

It was 5'RACE with constant-segment primers that produced the TCR alpha and TCR beta cDNA libraries, which carried sample barcodes and UMIs. From the 5' RACE reads, TCRdb called clonotypes with MiXCR, one entry per CDR3 protein. The sample contains 280,000 or so distinct CDR3 sequences, less than 9.5% of which appear only once. This clonotype has more than one count but fewer than ten. What it recognizes is unknown. Germline V gene data show CDR1 as MNHEY and CDR2 as SVGEGT. V gave up 10 bases and J gave up 7 bases, with 10 bases separating them. This CDR3 has 11 amino acids. The sample taken for sequencing was PBMCs or a T cell subset sorted from them (not recorded which). The clonotype comes from a man younger than 35 who had mild COVID-19 (a few samples of this study predate the infection). Cell type and time point are not known. This sequence joins TRBV6-2 or TRBV6-3 and TRBJ2-2, with D unresolved. CDR3 in DNA: TGTGCCACCACGTTGGGCGGGGAGCTGTTTTTT. Protein product: CATTLGGELFF.